The source of this T cell receptor (beta chain) is a study of T cell changes during pregnancy in multiple sclerosis. Only in-frame clones appear in the TCRdb table, and some are missing; sequencing was by immunoSEQ multiplex PCR. The top ten clones hold over 1.3% of a sample with under 90,000 clones, under 95% of them seen once. The sample in question was peripheral blood, obtained in the second trimester of pregnancy. The clonotype was recovered from a female donor in good health, enrolled as a control in a pregnancy study.

The CDR3 DNA is TGTGCCAGCTCACCACGGCCATTGGGCATTGAGCAGTTCTTC. This encodes CASSPRPLGIEQFF. The chain has TRBV18 and TRBJ2-1; D is undetermined. V was pared by 1 base and J by 9 bases, with 13 bases between. The CDR3 covers 14 residues. CDR1 is KGHSH and CDR2 is LQKENI in the germline V gene.